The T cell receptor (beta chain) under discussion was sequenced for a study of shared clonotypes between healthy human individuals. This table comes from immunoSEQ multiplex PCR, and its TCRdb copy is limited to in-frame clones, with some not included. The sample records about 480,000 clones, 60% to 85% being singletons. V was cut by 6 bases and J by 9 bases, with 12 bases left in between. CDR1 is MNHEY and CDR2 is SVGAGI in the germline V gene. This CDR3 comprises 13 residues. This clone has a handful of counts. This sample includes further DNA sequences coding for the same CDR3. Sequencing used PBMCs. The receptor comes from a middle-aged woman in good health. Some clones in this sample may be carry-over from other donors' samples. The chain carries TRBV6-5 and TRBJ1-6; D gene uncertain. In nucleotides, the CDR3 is TGTGCCAGCAGCACGGGAGTCCGTTCACCCCTCCACTTT. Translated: CASSTGVRSPLHF.